Sequencing of this T cell receptor (beta chain) was carried out in a study of OX40 agonist ivuxolimab in advanced cancers. The overall study: Every 2 weeks, patients received ivuxolimab intravenously, dosed at 0.01 to 10 mg/kg. Of the patients, three showed partial responses, one with hepatocellular carcinoma and two with cutaneous melanoma.

Concerning this clone: Its antigen remains unknown.

Sequencing used immunoSEQ multiplex PCR; TCRdb keeps in-frame clones, though not all of them. The sample shows under 80,000 clones, approximately 80% of them seen only once. Trimming pared 0 bases from V and 2 bases from J, leaving 7 bases between. The CDR3 length is 14 residues. Germline CDR1 and CDR2: SGHTS and YDEGEE. General study findings and limits: Also present in some nonresponders was a low level of normalized T-cell clonal expansion. At doses 0.1 to 3.0 mg/kg, CD4+ and CD8+ clones expanded.

The sample in question was CD4+ or CD8+ T cells sorted from blood, obtained in a trial of the OX40 agonist ivuxolimab. The V call is TRBV5-8, the J call TRBJ2-3; D is possibly TRBD1 (5 bases). The receptor was derived from an adult with an advanced solid tumor such as melanoma, head and neck, liver or kidney cancer. DNA of the CDR3: TGTGCCAGCAGCTTGGAGGGGTCCACAGATACGCAGTATTTT. It specifies CASSLEGSTDTQYF.